This passage covers 19 T cell receptor beta chains from one sample sequenced in a study of blood T cell repertoires in COVID-19 (dated by TCRdb to 2019 to 2021). The library was obtained by the immunoSEQ multiplex PCR assay. Not all clones reach the TCRdb copy of this immuneACCESS table, which keeps in-frame sequences only. Checked studies attribute under half of the gap to unresolved V genes and leave the rest unexplained. For this sample there are tens of thousands of clones; about 70% appear just once. The biggest ten clones account for around 5% of the sample. Sequencing was carried out using peripheral blood. All receptors come from a man between 50 and 59 years old with active or convalescent COVID-19.

The chain employs TRBV3-1 (or the pseudogene TRBV3-2) and TRBJ2-1; TRBD1 matches 8 bases. CDR1 is LGHDT, CDR2 YNNKEL, per germline (reference sequence). V shed 10 bases, J shed 5 bases, and the junction held 22 bases outside the gene matches. The CDR3 length is 18 residues. DNA of the CDR3: TGTGCCACCCCCCCGCCACGGACAGGGCGGGAAGATGACAATGAGCAGTTCTTC. Amino acid sequence: CATPPPRTGREDDNEQFF.

This clone was picked up a small number of times. The chain joins TRBV19 to TRBJ2-5; no firm D call. Germline V CDR1 and CDR2: LNHDA, SQIVND (reference sequence). V lost 9 bases and J 0 bases, leaving 5 bases between the germline ends. This CDR3 region has 11 residues. The CDR3 DNA reads as TGTGCCAGCCGGTACCAAGAGACCCAGTACTTC. It codes for CASRYQETQYF.

The chain recombines TRBV7-9 with TRBJ2-1; D uncertain. The germline gives CDR1 SEHNR, CDR2 FQNEAQ (reference sequence). The CDR3 contains 13 residues. Trimming pared 4 bases from V and 7 bases from J, leaving 11 bases between. The CDR3 is CASSWAFQNEQFF. CDR3 coding DNA: TGTGCCAGCAGCTGGGCCTTTCAGAATGAGCAGTTCTTC.

This chain connects TRBV18 to TRBJ2-5, with a possible D match to TRBD1 (7 bases). The CDR3 contains 14 residues. The germline CDR1 and CDR2 sequences are KGHSH and LQKENI. The V gene lost 5 bases and the J gene lost 3 bases, with 13 bases spanning the gap. DNA of the CDR3: TGTGCCAGCTCAACCAGGGGGGCGGAAGAGACCCAGTACTTC. Translation gives CASSTRGAEETQYF. Variable domain in full (rest from reference TRBV18 and TRBJ2-5): NAGVMQNPRHLVRRRGQEARLRCSPMKGHSHVYWYRQLPEEGLKFMVYLQKENIIDESGMPKERFSAEFPKEGPSILRIQQVVRGDSAAYFCASSTRGAEETQYFGPGTRLLVL.

This rearrangement joins TRBV12-3 or TRBV12-4 to TRBJ1-2; D is unresolved. Deletions cut 2 bases from V and 8 bases from J, with 12 bases between. CDR3 length: 13 residues. The CDR3 DNA is TGTGCCAGCAGTTTAACCCTAAGTTCCGGCTACACCTTC. It codes for CASSLTLSSGYTF.

The chain uses TRBV20-1 and TRBJ1-6; perhaps TRBD1 as D (5 bases). CDR3 length: 11 amino acids. V was cut by 6 bases and J by 15 bases, with 15 bases left in between. Germline V gene lookup returns CDR1 DFQATT and CDR2 SNEGSKA (reference sequence). The CDR3 nucleotides read TGCAGTGCCCCGGGGGGTACGATCCTCCACTTT. Its protein is CSAPGGTILHF.

The rearrangement joins TRBV11-3 to TRBJ2-5; D not certain. This CDR3 is built from 13 residues. Trimming removed 1 base from V and 6 bases from J, with 9 bases in between. Per the germline V gene, CDR1 is SGHNT and CDR2 is YENEEA. Written as DNA, the CDR3 is TGTGCCAGCAGCTTAGGCGGCGGTCAGACCCAGTACTTC. It yields the protein CASSLGGGQTQYF.

This chain uses TRBV7-2 with TRBJ1-1; D is unclear. Trimming cost V 4 bases and J 0 bases, with 12 bases left between them. This CDR3 spans 15 amino acids. Germline V gene sequence: CDR1 SGHTA, CDR2 FQGNSA. The CDR3 loop is CASSSPDWLNTEAFF. The CDR3 DNA is TGTGCCAGCAGCTCCCCTGACTGGCTGAACACTGAAGCTTTCTTT.

In its sample, this clone is medium-sized. V usage is TRBV12-3 or TRBV12-4 and J usage is TRBJ2-7, with D uncertain. Trimming removed 9 bases at V and 5 bases at J, with 8 bases between. The CDR3 contains 10 residues. The CDR3 DNA sequence: TGTGCCAGTACCGGAGACGAGCAGTACTTC. Amino acids: CASTGDEQYF.

The CDR3 coding sequence is TGTGCCAGCAGTTTTCAGGGTTTAGACGGCACTGAAGCTTTCTTT. Translated, it gives CASSFQGLDGTEAFF. V and J are TRBV6-5 and TRBJ1-1, with D perhaps matching TRBD1 (5 bases). The germline V and J ends were trimmed by 4 bases and 4 bases, with 16 bases remaining between them. The V gene's germline CDR1 is MNHEY and CDR2 SVGAGI. This CDR3 comprises 15 residues.

This clone was seen only a few times. J is TRBJ2-7 and V is TRBV13; TRBD2 agrees at 13 bases. The V gene end was trimmed by 1 base and the J gene end by 2 bases; junction bases not matched to a gene: 2. Germline CDR1 PRHDT, CDR2 FYEKMQ (reference sequence). There are 16 residues in the CDR3. CDR3 loop: CASSLAGTSGAYEQYF. In DNA, the CDR3 is TGTGCCAGCAGCTTAGCCGGGACTAGCGGGGCCTACGAGCAGTACTTC.

The chain joins TRBV10-3 to TRBJ2-3, with TRBD2 matching over 8 bases. Trimming at V came to 7 bases and at J to 5 bases, leaving 11 bases not matched to a gene. Germline CDR1 ENHRY, CDR2 SYGVKD. This CDR3 contains 15 residues. In DNA, the CDR3 is TGTGCCATCACCCGGGGGGGGCCAGGGGTAGATACGCAGTATTTT. Translating it yields CAITRGGPGVDTQYF.

This chain connects TRBV5-1 to TRBJ1-2; D possibly corresponds to TRBD1 (6 bases). The CDR3 runs 14 residues. Germline V lookup: CDR1 SGHRS, CDR2 YFSETQ. V shed 4 bases and J shed 7 bases, with 17 bases lying between them. CDR3 amino acids: CASSLGAGAGGYTF. The CDR3 nucleotides are TGCGCCAGCAGCCTGGGGGCGGGGGCTGGTGGCTACACCTTC.

The chain is built from TRBV18 and TRBJ2-7, with 11 bases identical to TRBD2. CDR1 and CDR2 (germline): KGHSH, LQKENI. J gave up 5 bases and V 0 bases, and 3 bases lay outside the gene matches. The CDR3 covers 15 residues. The DNA of the CDR3 is TGTGCCAGCTCACCACCCTCACTAGCGGGGGACGAGCAGTACTTC. Its protein is CASSPPSLAGDEQYF. The whole variable domain, remainder taken from reference TRBV18 and TRBJ2-7, is NAGVMQNPRHLVRRRGQEARLRCSPMKGHSHVYWYRQLPEEGLKFMVYLQKENIIDESGMPKERFSAEFPKEGPSILRIQQVVRGDSAAYFCASSPPSLAGDEQYFGPGTRLTVT.

This chain joins TRBV30 and TRBJ1-2, with TRBD1 matching 7 bases. V was clipped by 2 bases and J by 5 bases; unmatched bases: 8. The CDR3 sequence is 14 residues long. Germline assignment: CDR1 GTSNPN and CDR2 SVGIG (reference sequence). CDR3 residues: CAWSRPQGVYGYTF. The CDR3, as DNA: TGTGCCTGGAGTAGGCCTCAGGGGGTATATGGCTACACCTTC.

V is TRBV5-6 and J is TRBJ1-6; tentatively, D is TRBD1 (6 bases). Germline lookup yields CDR1 SGHDT and CDR2 YYEEEE. The CDR3 has 15 residues. The V end was cut by 0 bases, the J end by 3 bases, with 7 bases between. The CDR3 sequence: CASSLEQGYNSPLHF. The CDR3 coding sequence is TGTGCCAGCAGCTTGGAACAGGGCTATAATTCACCCCTCCACTTT.

The chain is built from TRBV3-1 (or the pseudogene TRBV3-2) and TRBJ1-3; D ambiguous. This CDR3 comprises 16 residues. Looked up from germline, CDR1 is LGHDT and CDR2 is YNNKEL (reference sequence). V was shortened by 3 bases and J by 2 bases, with 14 bases between the two germline ends. In DNA form, the CDR3 reads TGTGCCAGCAGCCAGTCGCTGGGCAGCCCTGGAAACACCATATATTTT. Encoded protein: CASSQSLGSPGNTIYF.

The rearrangement uses TRBV7-6 and TRBJ1-2, with 8 bases that match TRBD1. V was pared by 5 bases and J by 5 bases, with 10 bases of the junction left unmatched. Per the germline V gene, CDR1 is SGHVS and CDR2 is FNYEAQ. The CDR3 has 15 amino acids. The CDR3 protein is CASSGLQGDKYGYTF. The CDR3 nucleotides read TGTGCCAGCAGCGGCCTACAGGGGGACAAATATGGCTACACCTTC. The entire variable domain, with the rest obtained from reference TRBV7-6 and TRBJ1-2, is as follows: GAGVSQSPRYKVTKRGQDVALRCDPISGHVSLYWYRQALGQGPEFLTYFNYEAQQDKSGLPNDRFSAERPEGSISTLTIQRTEQRDSAMYRCASSGLQGDKYGYTFGSGTRLTVV.

V and J are TRBV5-4 and TRBJ1-2; maybe TRBD1 (5 bases). Trimming stripped 5 bases from V and 4 bases from J, with 15 bases between. This CDR3 region has 14 residues. Germline V gene lookup returns CDR1 SGHNT and CDR2 YYREEE (reference sequence). DNA for the CDR3: TGTGCCAGCAGATACGGGGGGTCGGGCTATGGCTACACCTTC. Its protein is CASRYGGSGYGYTF.